Following are 28 T cell receptor beta chains from one sample sequenced in a study of CD4 T cell repertoires and nickel (dated by TCRdb to the early 2020s). The receptor library was made with RT-PCR. The sequencer listed for this sample is Illumina MiSeq. TCRdb applied fastp at Q25 and MiXCR to the public reads, then kept only in-frame beta chains. Rows matching on CDR3 protein sequence are summarized as one entry with the most common DNA and genes. Across this sample there are about 520 distinct CDR3 sequences, with 49% seen only once. The ten biggest clones cover 17% of the sample. Sequences were obtained from CD4+ T cells from blood, not recorded whether cultured. Receptors originate from a human donor in a nickel allergy study, with or without nickel allergy (not recorded which). It is not recorded whether this sample comes from one donor or several.

This clonotype has just a few counts. The rearrangement uses TRBV6-1 and TRBJ2-4; D call uncertain. V was cut by 8 bases and J by 0 bases, with 11 bases left in between. CDR3 size: 14 residues. Per germline, CDR1 MNHNS and CDR2 SASEGT. CDR3 sequence: CASCQDGAKNIQYF. The CDR3 nucleotides are TGTGCCAGCTGTCAGGACGGAGCCAAAAACATTCAGTACTTC.

The table lists this clonotype with a few counts. The chain combines TRBV6-5 with TRBJ2-7; maybe TRBD1 (7 bases). The V end was cut by 6 bases, the J end by 6 bases, with 21 bases between. CDR3 length: 15 residues. Germline V CDR1 and CDR2: MNHEY, SVGAGI. The CDR3 DNA follows: TGTGCCAGCAGGGCCGGAGGGGGCTTACGTTCCGAGCAGTACTTC. Translation: CASRAGGGLRSEQYF.

This clonotype was observed a few times. V is TRBV6-1 and J is TRBJ1-4, with D hard to call. Germline assignment: CDR1 MNHNS and CDR2 SASEGT. V dropped 6 bases and J dropped 15 bases, with 14 bases sitting between them. This CDR3 is 11 amino acids long. CDR3 in amino acids: CASRGGPRVFF. In DNA form, the CDR3 reads TGTGCCAGCAGAGGCGGGCCCCGGGTGTTTTTT.

The genes are TRBV12-3 or TRBV12-4 and TRBJ1-2; 7 bases are shared with TRBD1. V was pared by 4 bases and J by 2 bases, with 16 bases of the junction left unmatched. The CDR3 is 18 amino acids. The CDR3 region is CASSYRGAGGSRNYGYTF. The CDR3 DNA is TGTGCCAGCAGTTACCGGGGGGCAGGGGGTTCACGCAACTATGGCTACACCTTC.

This chain connects TRBV4-3 to TRBJ2-1; 13 nucleotides match TRBD2. From germline, CDR1 is LGHNA and CDR2 YSLEER. After removal of 1 base from V and 7 bases from J, the junction contained 1 base not matched to a gene. The CDR3 is 15 amino acids. In nucleotides, the CDR3 is TGCGCCAGCAGCCAAGCGACTAGCGGGAGGAATGAGCAGTTCTTC. This encodes CASSQATSGRNEQFF.

This clonotype was counted between two and nine times. This chain connects TRBV12-3 or TRBV12-4 to TRBJ2-1; D is uncertain. CDR3 length: 12 amino acids. Deletions cut 7 bases from V and 10 bases from J, with 14 bases between. CDR3 coding DNA: TGTGCCAGCAATCGTGGGCTTCGGGAGCAGTTCTTC. Translating gives CASNRGLREQFF.

The chain links TRBV15 to TRBJ1-2, with 7 bases that match TRBD1. Germline V gene sequence: CDR1 LNHNV, CDR2 YYDKDF (reference sequence). The CDR3 is 16 residues long. Trimming cost V 7 bases and J 2 bases; bases outside gene matches: 13. The CDR3 loop reads CATTRARTGRNYGYTF. CDR3 nucleotide sequence: TGTGCCACCACCCGAGCCCGGACAGGCAGAAACTATGGCTACACCTTC.

This chain joins TRBV6-5 and TRBJ2-3; maybe TRBD2 (6 bases). CDR1 is MNHEY and CDR2 is SVGAGI in the germline V gene. The CDR3 totals 15 residues. Trimming cost V 4 bases and J 2 bases, with 13 bases left between them. As DNA, the CDR3 is TGTGCCAGCAGTTCCCAGACTAGAAACACAGATACGCAGTATTTT. This encodes CASSSQTRNTDTQYF.

The rearrangement links TRBV19 to TRBJ1-4; a possible D gene is TRBD1 (6 bases). The V gene's germline CDR1 is LNHDA and CDR2 SQIVND (reference sequence). The V end was cut by 4 bases, the J end by 0 bases, with 12 bases between. There are 16 residues in the CDR3. The CDR3 sequence is CASSTGQQSTNEKLFF. CDR3 coding DNA: TGTGCCAGTAGTACCGGACAGCAATCAACTAATGAAAAACTGTTTTTT.

V usage is TRBV28 and J usage is TRBJ1-2, with 8 bases lining up with TRBD1. CDR1 is MDHEN and CDR2 is SYDVKM in the germline V gene. CDR3 size: 16 residues. V dropped 5 bases and J dropped 0; count of bases not matched to a gene: 8. The chain's CDR3 is CASSLGGTGANYGYTF. CDR3 nucleotides: TGTGCCAGCAGTCTAGGGGGGACAGGAGCTAACTATGGCTACACCTTC.

This clonotype was picked up a small number of times. The V gene is TRBV2, the J gene TRBJ2-5; 11 bases map to TRBD2. CDR1 and CDR2 from the germline V gene are SNHLY and FYNNEI. The CDR3 loop spans 15 amino acids. J was trimmed by 5 bases and V by 4 bases; bases with no gene match: 6. In nucleotides, the CDR3 is TGTGCCAGCAGTGCCCCTAGCGGGAGGCGGGAGACCCAGTACTTC. This gives the protein CASSAPSGRRETQYF. The full variable domain, in which reference TRBV2 and TRBJ2-5 provide the parts outside the CDR3, is EPEVTQTPSHQVTQMGQEVILRCVPISNHLYFYWYRQILGQKVEFLVSFYNNEISEKSEIFDDQFSVERPDGSNFTLKIRSTKLEDSAMYFCASSAPSGRRETQYFGPGTRLLVL.

This clonotype was detected a few times. The chain uses TRBV11-2 and TRBJ2-5, with TRBD2 identical over 10 bases. The CDR3 runs 18 residues. Trimming removed 0 bases from V and 4 bases from J; junction bases left unmatched: 11. The germline gives CDR1 SGHAT, CDR2 FQNNGV. The CDR3 sequence: CASSLDYNLAGVSETQYF. The CDR3, as DNA: TGTGCCAGCAGCTTAGATTATAACCTAGCGGGAGTTTCAGAGACCCAGTACTTC.

The chain recombines TRBV7-2 with TRBJ1-5; a weak D match, TRBD1 (5 bases). The germline V and J ends were trimmed by 0 bases and 1 base, with 10 bases remaining between them. Germline CDR1 is SGHTA and CDR2 is FQGNSA. The CDR3 loop spans 16 amino acids. In DNA form, the CDR3 reads TGTGCCAGCAGCTTAGCGGCGGGGGGGAGCAATCAGCCCCAGCATTTT. Translation gives CASSLAAGGSNQPQHF. Full variable domain (outside the CDR3, taken from reference TRBV7-2 and TRBJ1-5): GAGVSQSPSNKVTEKGKDVELRCDPISGHTALYWYRQSLGQGLEFLIYFQGNSAPDKSGLPSDRFSAERTGGSVSTLTIQRTQQEDSAVYLCASSLAAGGSNQPQHFGDGTRLSIL.

The chain combines TRBV20-1 with TRBJ2-7; 8 bases agree with TRBD2. V shed 0 bases, J shed 1 base, and the junction held 5 bases outside the gene matches. Germline CDR1 is DFQATT and CDR2 is SNEGSKA (reference sequence). The CDR3 is 15 amino acids. DNA of the CDR3: TGCAGTGCTAGAGAGACGGGGGGGGGGTCCTACGAGCAGTACTTC. It yields the protein CSARETGGGSYEQYF.

The chain carries TRBV12-3 or TRBV12-4 and TRBJ2-1; D is unclear. The CDR3 consists of 15 residues. Deletions cut 5 bases from V and 6 bases from J, with 17 bases between. CDR3 in amino acids: CASSPLYLLSNEQFF. The CDR3 nucleotides read TGTGCCAGCAGTCCCCTTTATCTCCTAAGCAATGAGCAGTTCTTC.

V usage is TRBV13 and J usage is TRBJ2-1; 9 bases are shared with TRBD2. The germline V gene encodes CDR1 PRHDT and CDR2 FYEKMQ (reference sequence). This CDR3 contains 14 residues. After removal of 0 bases from V and 6 bases from J, the junction contained 0 bases not matched to a gene. In DNA form, the CDR3 reads TGTGCCAGCAGCTTAGGGCGGGAGGGCAATGAGCAGTTCTTC. Translation: CASSLGREGNEQFF.

This clonotype was found once. This sequence joins TRBV11-2 and TRBJ2-6; no reliable D call. The germline V and J ends were trimmed by 5 bases and 0 bases, with 11 bases remaining between them. The germline gives CDR1 SGHAT, CDR2 FQNNGV. The length of the CDR3 is 16 residues. This CDR3 is CASSLRDLSGANVLTF. CDR3 in DNA: TGTGCCAGCAGCCTCAGAGACCTCTCTGGGGCCAACGTCCTGACTTTC.

This clonotype has more than one count but fewer than ten. The chain couples TRBV24-1 to TRBJ2-3; possible D gene TRBD2, 5 bases. CDR1 KGHDR and CDR2 SFDVKD come from the germline V gene. CDR3 length: 12 residues. V gave up 9 bases and J gave up 4 bases, with 10 bases separating them. The CDR3 spells CATRGSADTQYF. The DNA for the CDR3 is TGTGCCACCCGAGGGAGTGCAGATACGCAGTATTTT.

The chain joins TRBV29-1 to TRBJ2-1; D is possibly TRBD2 (6 bases). Between the trimmed V and J ends, which lost 3 bases and 3 bases, there was a span of 12 bases. The CDR3 is made up of 14 amino acids. The V gene's germline CDR1 is SQVTM and CDR2 ANQGSEA. The CDR3 sequence is CSVDAGMSYNEQFF. The DNA for the CDR3 is TGCAGCGTTGACGCGGGGATGAGCTACAATGAGCAGTTCTTC.

The rearrangement links TRBV28 to TRBJ2-1; 8 nucleotides agree with TRBD2. The CDR3 length is 15 residues. The germline gives CDR1 MDHEN, CDR2 SYDVKM. V lost 7 bases to trimming and J lost 2 bases; unmatched junction nucleotides: 7. This CDR3 is CASTRGGSTYNEQFF. The CDR3 region has the DNA TGTGCCAGCACCCGGGGGGGCAGTACCTACAATGAGCAGTTCTTC.

This clonotype was found a few times. This chain links TRBV29-1 with TRBJ1-5; D may be TRBD1 (5 bases). Per the germline V gene, CDR1 is SQVTM and CDR2 is ANQGSEA. Between the trimmed V and J ends, which lost 6 bases and 7 bases, there was a span of 16 bases. This CDR3 region has 13 residues. The CDR3 DNA reads TGCAGCGTAACTGTTGGGGCGGCCCAGCCCCAGCATTTT. Residues: CSVTVGAAQPQHF.

This chain connects TRBV4-1 to TRBJ2-7; no definite D call. Germline loops: CDR1 MGHRA, CDR2 YSYEKL. The V end was cut by 0 bases, the J end by 6 bases, with 9 bases between. The CDR3 extends over 13 amino acids. The CDR3 nucleotides are TGCGCCAGCAGCCAAGAGGTCAGGCTCGAGCAGTACTTC. It specifies CASSQEVRLEQYF.

The V call is TRBV5-1, the J call TRBJ1-1; 8 bases agree with TRBD1. Germline V gives CDR1 SGHRS, CDR2 YFSETQ. The CDR3 runs 17 residues. Germline trimming cut 1 base from V and 7 bases from J; bases unmatched to any gene: 15. The CDR3 DNA reads as TGCGCCAGCAGCTTGACCCGTCGACAGGGGAATATAGGTGAAGCTTTCTTT. It translates to CASSLTRRQGNIGEAFF.

The V gene is TRBV29-1, the J gene TRBJ2-1; 14 bases agree with TRBD2. Trimming removed 8 bases from V and 4 bases from J; junction bases left unmatched: 7. The CDR3 runs 15 residues. Germline V gene sequence: CDR1 SQVTM, CDR2 ANQGSEA. The CDR3 coding sequence is TGCAGCATGACTAGCGGGAGGGCCCTTTACAATGAGCAGTTCTTC. Encoded protein: CSMTSGRALYNEQFF.

This chain joins TRBV9 and TRBJ2-1; D is unclear. The germline gives CDR1 SGDLS, CDR2 YYNGEE. This CDR3 is 17 amino acids long. V was cut by 3 bases and J by 0 bases, with 16 bases left in between. CDR3 nucleotides: TGTGCCAGCAGCGCCCCAAGACGGTTTAGCTCCTACAATGAGCAGTTCTTC. Its translation is CASSAPRRFSSYNEQFF.

This clonotype was picked up a small number of times. This chain links TRBV6-1 with TRBJ1-5; 8 bases map to TRBD1. V lost 6 bases, J lost 2 bases, and 6 bases stayed unmatched. The CDR3 runs to 15 residues. Germline loops: CDR1 MNHNS, CDR2 SASEGT. As DNA, the CDR3 is TGTGCCAGCAGAGCAGGGGGCGCGGGCAATCAGCCCCAGCATTTT. Amino acids: CASRAGGAGNQPQHF.

This clonotype was picked up a small number of times. J is TRBJ2-5 and V is TRBV9; TRBD2 matches 9 bases. CDR1 and CDR2 (germline): SGDLS, YYNGEE. V trimming: 0 bases; J trimming: 6 bases; junction bases outside the gene matches: 6. CDR3 length: 15 residues. In DNA, the CDR3 is TGTGCCAGCAGCGTAGAGGCGGGAGGGCCGCAGACCCAGTACTTC. Its protein product is CASSVEAGGPQTQYF.

The chain combines TRBV20-1 with TRBJ1-5; D unclear. V dropped 3 bases and J dropped 0 bases, with 9 bases sitting between them. Looked up from germline, CDR1 is DFQATT and CDR2 is SNEGSKA (reference sequence). The length of the CDR3 is 14 residues. The CDR3 loop reads CSARTAYSNQPQHF. The CDR3 DNA sequence: TGCAGTGCTAGGACGGCCTATAGCAATCAGCCCCAGCATTTT.